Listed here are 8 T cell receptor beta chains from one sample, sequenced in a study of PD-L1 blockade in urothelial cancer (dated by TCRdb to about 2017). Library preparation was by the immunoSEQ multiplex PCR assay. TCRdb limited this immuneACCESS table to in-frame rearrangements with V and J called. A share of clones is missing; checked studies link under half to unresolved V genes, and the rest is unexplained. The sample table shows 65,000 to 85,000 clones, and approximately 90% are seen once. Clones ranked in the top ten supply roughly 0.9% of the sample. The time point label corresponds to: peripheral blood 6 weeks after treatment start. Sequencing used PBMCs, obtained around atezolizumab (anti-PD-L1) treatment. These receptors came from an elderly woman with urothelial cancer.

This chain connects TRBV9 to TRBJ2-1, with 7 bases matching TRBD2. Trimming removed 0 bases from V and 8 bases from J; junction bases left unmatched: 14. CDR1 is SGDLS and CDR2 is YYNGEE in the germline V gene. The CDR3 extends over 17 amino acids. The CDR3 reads CASSVGIGLGVGDEQFF. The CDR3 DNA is TGTGCCAGCAGCGTAGGTATCGGACTAGGTGTGGGCGATGAGCAGTTCTTC.

Here the CDR3 DNA reads TGCGCCAGCAGCTTCTCCGGGACTAGCGGGAGGGCCGGTGAGCAGTTCTTC. The encoded protein is CASSFSGTSGRAGEQFF. This chain joins TRBV5-1 and TRBJ2-1; 16 bases align to TRBD2. CDR1 and CDR2 from the germline V gene are SGHRS and YFSETQ. The CDR3 covers 17 residues. Losses at the gene ends were 2 bases for V and 9 bases for J; bases not matched to a gene: 8. The variable domain in full, with the rest retrieved from reference TRBV5-1 and TRBJ2-1, is KAGVTQTPRYLIKTRGQQVTLSCSPISGHRSVSWYQQTPGQGLQFLFEYFSETQRNKGNFPGRFSGRQFSNSRSEMNVSTLELGDSALYLCASSFSGTSGRAGEQFFGPGTRLTVL.

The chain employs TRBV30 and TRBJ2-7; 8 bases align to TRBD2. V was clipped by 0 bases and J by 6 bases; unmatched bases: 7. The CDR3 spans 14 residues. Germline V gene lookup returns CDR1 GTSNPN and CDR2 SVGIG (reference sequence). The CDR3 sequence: CAWSVGTSLTEQYF. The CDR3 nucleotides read TGTGCCTGGAGTGTGGGGACTAGTTTAACCGAGCAGTACTTC.

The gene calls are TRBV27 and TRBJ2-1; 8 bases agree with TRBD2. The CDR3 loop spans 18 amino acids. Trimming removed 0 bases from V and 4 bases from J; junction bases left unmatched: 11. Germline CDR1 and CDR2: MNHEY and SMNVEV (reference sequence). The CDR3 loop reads CASSLSGLAGWFYNEQFF. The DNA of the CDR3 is TGTGCCAGCAGTTTATCGGGGCTAGCGGGCTGGTTTTACAATGAGCAGTTCTTC.

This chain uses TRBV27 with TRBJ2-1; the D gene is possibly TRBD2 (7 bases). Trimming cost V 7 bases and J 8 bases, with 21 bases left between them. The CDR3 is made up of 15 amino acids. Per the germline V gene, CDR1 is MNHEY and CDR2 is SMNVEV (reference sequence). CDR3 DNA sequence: TGTGCCAGCACCACGGGGGGCGGGAGAAGGGATGAGCAGTTCTTC. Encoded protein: CASTTGGGRRDEQFF.

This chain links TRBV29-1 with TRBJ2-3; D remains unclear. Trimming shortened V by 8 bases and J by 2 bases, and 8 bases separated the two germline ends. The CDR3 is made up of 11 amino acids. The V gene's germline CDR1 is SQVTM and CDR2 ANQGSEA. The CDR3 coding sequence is TGCAGCTCCGGTCACACAGATACGCAGTATTTT. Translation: CSSGHTDTQYF.

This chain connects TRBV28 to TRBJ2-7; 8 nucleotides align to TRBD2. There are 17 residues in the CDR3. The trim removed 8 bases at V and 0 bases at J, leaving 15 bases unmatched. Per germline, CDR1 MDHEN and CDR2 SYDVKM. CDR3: CASALGASGSLSYEQYF. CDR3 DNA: TGTGCCAGCGCACTAGGGGCTAGCGGGTCCCTCTCCTACGAGCAGTACTTC.

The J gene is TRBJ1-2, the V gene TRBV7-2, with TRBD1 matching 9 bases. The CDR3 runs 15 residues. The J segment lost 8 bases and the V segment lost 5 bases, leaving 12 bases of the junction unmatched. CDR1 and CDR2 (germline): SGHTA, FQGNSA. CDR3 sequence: CASSTNPDRGLGYTF. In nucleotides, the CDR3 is TGTGCCAGCAGCACAAACCCGGACAGGGGACTGGGCTACACCTTC.